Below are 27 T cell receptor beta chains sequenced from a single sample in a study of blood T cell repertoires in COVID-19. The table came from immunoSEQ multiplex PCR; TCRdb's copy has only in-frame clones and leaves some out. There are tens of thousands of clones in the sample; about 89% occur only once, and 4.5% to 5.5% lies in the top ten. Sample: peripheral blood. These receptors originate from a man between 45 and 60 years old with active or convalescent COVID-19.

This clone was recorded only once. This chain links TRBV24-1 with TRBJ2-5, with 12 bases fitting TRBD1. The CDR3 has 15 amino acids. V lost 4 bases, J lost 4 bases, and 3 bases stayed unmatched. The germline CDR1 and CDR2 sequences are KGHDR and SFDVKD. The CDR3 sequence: CATSDLGQGAETQYF. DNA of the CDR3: TGTGCCACCAGTGACTTGGGACAGGGGGCAGAGACCCAGTACTTC.

The CDR3 sequence: CASNRGTDYTEAFF. Here the CDR3 DNA reads TGTGCCAGCAATAGAGGGACAGACTACACTGAAGCTTTCTTT. The rearrangement joins TRBV5-8 to TRBJ1-1; 7 bases align to TRBD1. The V gene end was trimmed by 6 bases and the J gene end by 3 bases; junction bases not matched to a gene: 8. This CDR3 is built from 14 residues. Germline V CDR1 and CDR2: SGHTS, YDEGEE.

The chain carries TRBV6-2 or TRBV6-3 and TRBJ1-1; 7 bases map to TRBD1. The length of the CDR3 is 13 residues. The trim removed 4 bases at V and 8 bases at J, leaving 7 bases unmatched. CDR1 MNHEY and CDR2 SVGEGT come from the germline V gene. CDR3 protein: CASSFTGVREAFF. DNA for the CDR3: TGTGCCAGCAGTTTCACAGGGGTTAGAGAAGCTTTCTTT.

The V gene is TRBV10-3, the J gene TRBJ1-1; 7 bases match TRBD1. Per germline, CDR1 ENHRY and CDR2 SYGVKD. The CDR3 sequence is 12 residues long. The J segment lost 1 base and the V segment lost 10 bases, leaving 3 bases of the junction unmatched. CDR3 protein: CATRQGNTEAFF. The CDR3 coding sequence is TGTGCCACACGACAGGGGAACACTGAAGCTTTCTTT.

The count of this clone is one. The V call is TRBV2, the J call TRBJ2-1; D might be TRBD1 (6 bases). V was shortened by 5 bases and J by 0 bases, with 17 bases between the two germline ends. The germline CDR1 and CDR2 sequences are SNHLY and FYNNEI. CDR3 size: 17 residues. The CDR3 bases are TGTGCCAGCAGTCCCACCGCAGGGGCCAGCTCCTACAATGAGCAGTTCTTC. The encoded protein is CASSPTAGASSYNEQFF.

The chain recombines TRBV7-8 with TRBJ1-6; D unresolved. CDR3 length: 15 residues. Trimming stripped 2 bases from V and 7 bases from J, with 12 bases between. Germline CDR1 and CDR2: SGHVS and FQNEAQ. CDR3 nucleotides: TGTGCCAGCAGCTTACAGGCCTCGGCCAATTCACCCCTCCACTTT. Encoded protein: CASSLQASANSPLHF.

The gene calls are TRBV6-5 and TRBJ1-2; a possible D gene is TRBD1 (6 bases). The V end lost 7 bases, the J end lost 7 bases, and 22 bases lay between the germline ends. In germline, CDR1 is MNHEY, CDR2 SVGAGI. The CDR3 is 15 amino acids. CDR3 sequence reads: CASTFYGQGNAGYTF. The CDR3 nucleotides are TGTGCCAGCACCTTTTATGGGCAGGGGAATGCTGGCTACACCTTC.

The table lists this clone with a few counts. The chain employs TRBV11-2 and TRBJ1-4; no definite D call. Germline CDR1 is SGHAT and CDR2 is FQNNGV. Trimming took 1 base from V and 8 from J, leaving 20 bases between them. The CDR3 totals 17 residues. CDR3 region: CASSLVAPGDVYEKLFF. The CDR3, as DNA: TGTGCCAGCAGCTTAGTAGCCCCCGGGGATGTGTACGAAAAACTGTTTTTT. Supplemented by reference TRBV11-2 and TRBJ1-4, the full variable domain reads EAGVAQSPRYKIIEKRQSVAFWCNPISGHATLYWYQQILGQGPKLLIQFQNNGVVDDSQLPKDRFSAERLKGVDSTLKIQPAKLEDSAVYLCASSLVAPGDVYEKLFFGSGTQLSVL.

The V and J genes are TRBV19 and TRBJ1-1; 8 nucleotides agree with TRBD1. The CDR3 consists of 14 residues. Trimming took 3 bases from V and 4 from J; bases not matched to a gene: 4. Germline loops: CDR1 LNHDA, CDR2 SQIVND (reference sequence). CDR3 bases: TGTGCCAGTAGTATCGGACAGGGAGGCACTGAAGCTTTCTTT. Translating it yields CASSIGQGGTEAFF.

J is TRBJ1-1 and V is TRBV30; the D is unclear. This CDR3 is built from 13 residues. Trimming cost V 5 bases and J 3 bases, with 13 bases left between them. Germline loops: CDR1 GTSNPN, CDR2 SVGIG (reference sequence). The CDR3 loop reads CAWSGLGDTEAFF. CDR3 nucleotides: TGTGCCTGGTCCGGATTGGGAGACACTGAAGCTTTCTTT. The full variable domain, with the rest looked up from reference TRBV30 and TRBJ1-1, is SQTIHQWPATLVQPVGSPLSLECTVEGTSNPNLYWYRQAAGRGLQLLFYSVGIGQISSEVPQNLSASRPQDRQFILSSKKLLLSDSGFYLCAWSGLGDTEAFFGQGTRLTVV.

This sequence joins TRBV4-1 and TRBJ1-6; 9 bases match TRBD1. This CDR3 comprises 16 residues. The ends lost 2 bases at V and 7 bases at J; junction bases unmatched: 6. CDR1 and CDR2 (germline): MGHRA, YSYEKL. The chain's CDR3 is CASSQMGQGLNSPLHF. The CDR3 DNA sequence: TGCGCCAGCAGCCAAATGGGACAGGGATTAAATTCACCCCTCCACTTT.

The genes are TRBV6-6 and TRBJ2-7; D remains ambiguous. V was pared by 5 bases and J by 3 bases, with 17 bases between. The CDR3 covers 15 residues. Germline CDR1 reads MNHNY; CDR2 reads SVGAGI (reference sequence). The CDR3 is CASSKTQNSNYEQYV. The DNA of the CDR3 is TGTGCCAGCAGTAAAACCCAAAACTCTAACTACGAGCAGTACGTC.

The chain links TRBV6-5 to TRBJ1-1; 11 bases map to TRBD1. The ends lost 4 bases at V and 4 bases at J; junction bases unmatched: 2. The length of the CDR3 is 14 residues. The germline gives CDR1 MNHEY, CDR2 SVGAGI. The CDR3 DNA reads TGTGCCAGCAGTTCCGGGACAGGGGGCACTGAAGCTTTCTTT. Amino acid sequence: CASSSGTGGTEAFF.

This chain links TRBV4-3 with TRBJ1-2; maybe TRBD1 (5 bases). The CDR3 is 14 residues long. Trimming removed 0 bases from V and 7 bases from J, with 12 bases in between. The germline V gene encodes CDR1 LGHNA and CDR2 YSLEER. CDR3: CASSQERGSRGYTF. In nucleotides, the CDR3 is TGCGCCAGCAGCCAAGAGCGGGGGTCGCGTGGCTACACCTTC.

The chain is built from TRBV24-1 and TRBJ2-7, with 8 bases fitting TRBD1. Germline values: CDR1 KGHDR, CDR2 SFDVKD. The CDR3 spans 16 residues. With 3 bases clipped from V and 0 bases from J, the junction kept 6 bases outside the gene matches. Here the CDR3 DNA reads TGTGCCACCAGTGATCCGGGACAGGTTTCCTCCTACGAGCAGTACGTC. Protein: CATSDPGQVSSYEQYV.

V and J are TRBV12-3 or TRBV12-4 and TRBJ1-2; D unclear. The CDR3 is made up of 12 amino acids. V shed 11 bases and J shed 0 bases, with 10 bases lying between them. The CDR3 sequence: CACTVTNYGYTF. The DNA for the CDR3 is TGTGCCTGCACAGTGACTAACTATGGCTACACCTTC.

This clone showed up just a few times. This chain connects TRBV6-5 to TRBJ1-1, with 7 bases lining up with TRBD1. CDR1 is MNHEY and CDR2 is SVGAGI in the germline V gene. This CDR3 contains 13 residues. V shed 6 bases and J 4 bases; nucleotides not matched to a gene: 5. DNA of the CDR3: TGTGCCAGCAGAATGGGACAGCGCACTGAAGCTTTCTTT. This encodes CASRMGQRTEAFF.

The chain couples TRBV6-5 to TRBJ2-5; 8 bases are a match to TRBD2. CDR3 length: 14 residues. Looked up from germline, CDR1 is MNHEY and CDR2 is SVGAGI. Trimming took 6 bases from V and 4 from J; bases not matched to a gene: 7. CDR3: CASRDGGAAETQYF. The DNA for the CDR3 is TGTGCCAGCAGAGACGGGGGGGCCGCAGAGACCCAGTACTTC.

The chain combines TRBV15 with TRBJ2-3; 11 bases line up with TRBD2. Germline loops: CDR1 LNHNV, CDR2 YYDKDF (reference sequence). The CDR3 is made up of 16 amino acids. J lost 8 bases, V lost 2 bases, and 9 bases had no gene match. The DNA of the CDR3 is TGTGCCACCAGCAGATCTAGCGGGGGGTCCTCGCGTACGCAGTATTTT. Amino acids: CATSRSSGGSSRTQYF.

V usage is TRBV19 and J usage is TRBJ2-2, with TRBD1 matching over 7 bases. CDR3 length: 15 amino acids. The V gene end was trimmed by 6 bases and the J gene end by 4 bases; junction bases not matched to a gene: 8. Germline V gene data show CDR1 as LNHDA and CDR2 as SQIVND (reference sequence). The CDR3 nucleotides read TGTGCCAGTAGAACAGGGGCGGTGGGCACCGGGGAGCTGTTTTTT. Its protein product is CASRTGAVGTGELFF.

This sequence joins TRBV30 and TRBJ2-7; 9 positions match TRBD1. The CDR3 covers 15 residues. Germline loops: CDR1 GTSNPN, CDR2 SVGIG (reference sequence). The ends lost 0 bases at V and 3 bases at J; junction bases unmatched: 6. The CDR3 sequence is CAWSVDGTGFYEQYF. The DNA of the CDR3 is TGTGCCTGGAGTGTTGACGGGACAGGGTTCTACGAGCAGTACTTC.

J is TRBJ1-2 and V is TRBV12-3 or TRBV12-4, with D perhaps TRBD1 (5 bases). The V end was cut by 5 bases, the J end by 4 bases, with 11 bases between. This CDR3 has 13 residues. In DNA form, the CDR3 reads TGTGCCAGCAGTCTCAGGGTGGCCTATGGCTACACCTTC. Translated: CASSLRVAYGYTF.

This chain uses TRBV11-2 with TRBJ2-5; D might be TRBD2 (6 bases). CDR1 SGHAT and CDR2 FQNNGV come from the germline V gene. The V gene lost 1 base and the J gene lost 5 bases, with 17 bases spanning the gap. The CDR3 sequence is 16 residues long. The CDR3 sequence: CASSLVGIGLAETQYF. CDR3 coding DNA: TGTGCCAGCAGCTTAGTAGGGATTGGCCTAGCGGAGACCCAGTACTTC.

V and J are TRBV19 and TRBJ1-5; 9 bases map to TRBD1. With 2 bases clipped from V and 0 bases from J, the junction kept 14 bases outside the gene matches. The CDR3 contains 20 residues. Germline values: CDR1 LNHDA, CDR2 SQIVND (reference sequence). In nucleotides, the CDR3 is TGTGCCAGTAGTATAACGATCGGGACAGGGAGGCGCTATAGCAATCAGCCCCAGCATTTT. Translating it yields CASSITIGTGRRYSNQPQHF.

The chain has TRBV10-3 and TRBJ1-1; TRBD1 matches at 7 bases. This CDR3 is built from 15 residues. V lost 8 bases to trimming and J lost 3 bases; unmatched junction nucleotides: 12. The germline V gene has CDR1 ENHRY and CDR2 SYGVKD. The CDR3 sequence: CAISGIQGRDTEAFF. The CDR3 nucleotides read TGTGCCATCTCAGGGATACAGGGGCGAGACACTGAAGCTTTCTTT.

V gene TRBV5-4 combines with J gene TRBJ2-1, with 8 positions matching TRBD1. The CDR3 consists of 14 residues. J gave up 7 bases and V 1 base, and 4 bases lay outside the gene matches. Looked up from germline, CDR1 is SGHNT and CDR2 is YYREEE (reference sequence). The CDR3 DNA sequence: TGTGCCAGCAGCTTGCAGGGGGCAGGGAATGAGCAGTTCTTC. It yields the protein CASSLQGAGNEQFF. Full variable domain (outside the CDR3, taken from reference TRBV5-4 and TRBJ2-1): ETGVTQSPTHLIKTRGQQVTLRCSSQSGHNTVSWYQQALGQGPQFIFQYYREEENGRGNFPPRFSGLQFPNYSSELNVNALELDDSALYLCASSLQGAGNEQFFGPGTRLTVL.

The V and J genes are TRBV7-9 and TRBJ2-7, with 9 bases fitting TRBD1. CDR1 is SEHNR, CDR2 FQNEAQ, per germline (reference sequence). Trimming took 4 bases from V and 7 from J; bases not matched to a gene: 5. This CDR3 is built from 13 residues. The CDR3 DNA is TGTGCCAGCAGCTCCGGGACAGGGCGGGAGCAGTACTTC. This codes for CASSSGTGREQYF. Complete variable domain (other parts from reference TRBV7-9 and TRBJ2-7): DTGVSQNPRHKITKRGQNVTFRCDPISEHNRLYWYRQTLGQGPEFLTYFQNEAQLEKSRLLSDRFSAERPKGSFSTLEIQRTEQGDSAMYLCASSSGTGREQYFGPGTRLTVT.